This T cell receptor beta chain was retrieved from a study of long-term antiretroviral therapy in people with HIV. Deletions cut 5 bases from V and 4 bases from J, with 14 bases between. This CDR3 is 14 amino acids long. Per the germline V gene, CDR1 is SSHAT and CDR2 is FNYEAQ (reference sequence). With survey level as its setting, the immunoSEQ assay was v3.0. Assay: immunoSEQ multiplex PCR; the TCRdb copy retains only in-frame clones and omits some. The table has tens of thousands of clones, approximately 85% seen once. Sequencing used unsorted PBMCs, obtained 3.3 years after starting antiretroviral therapy. This sequence originates from a man younger than 30 with HIV. The V gene is TRBV7-7, the J gene TRBJ1-1, with D possibly matching TRBD1 (5 bases). As DNA, the CDR3 is TGTGCCAGCAGCAACACAGGCGCGAGCACTGAAGCTTTCTTT. It is translated as CASSNTGASTEAFF.